Below, 26 T cell receptor beta chains from the same sample are listed, as sequenced in a study of T-cell memory formation after mild COVID-19. TCRdb re-called the 5' RACE reads through MiXCR, storing one row per CDR3 protein. The sample records 240,000 or so distinct CDR3 sequences, around 10% being singletons. Source material: PBMCs or a T cell subset sorted from them (not recorded which). The receptors stem from a man aged 18 to 30 who had mild COVID-19 (a few samples of this study predate the infection). Cell type and time point are not known.

The V gene is TRBV12-3 or TRBV12-4, the J gene TRBJ2-3; 7 bases agree with TRBD2. This CDR3 has 12 amino acids. J was trimmed by 10 bases and V by 6 bases; bases with no gene match: 7. The CDR3 is CASSPGREAQYF. CDR3 in DNA: TGTGCCAGCAGCCCGGGCCGGGAGGCGCAGTATTTT.

This CDR3 reads CSARPPGLALEQYV. CDR3 in DNA: TGCAGTGCTAGGCCACCGGGACTAGCGCTCGAGCAGTACGTC. The chain is built from TRBV20-1 and TRBJ2-7; TRBD2 matches 10 bases. Germline CDR1 and CDR2: DFQATT and SNEGSKA (reference sequence). The CDR3 has 14 amino acids. V shed 3 bases and J 6 bases; nucleotides not matched to a gene: 8.

This clonotype has ten or more counts. This chain joins TRBV11-2 and TRBJ2-1; weak D call: TRBD2 (5 bases). The CDR3 is made up of 14 amino acids. Trimming pared 3 bases from V and 5 bases from J, leaving 11 bases between. The germline gives CDR1 SGHAT, CDR2 FQNNGV. The CDR3 DNA is TGTGCCAGCAGCTTCCTTTCCGGGGACAATGAGCAGTTCTTC. Amino acid sequence: CASSFLSGDNEQFF.

Ten or more counts support this clonotype. CDR3 in amino acids: CASSQIPGITGELFF. The DNA for the CDR3 is TGTGCCAGCAGTCAGATCCCGGGCATCACCGGGGAGCTGTTTTTT. The chain is built from TRBV12-3 or TRBV12-4 and TRBJ2-2; D remains ambiguous. Trimming stripped 5 bases from V and 4 bases from J, with 14 bases between. This CDR3 comprises 15 residues.

This clonotype came up a few times. This chain's CDR3 is CASSPRSSYEQYV. CDR3 bases: TGTGCCAGCAGTCCAAGGTCCTCCTACGAGCAGTACGTC. The chain employs TRBV6-5 and TRBJ2-7; D unclear. Trimming removed 5 bases from V and 0 bases from J, with 8 bases in between. The CDR3 sequence is 13 residues long. CDR1 is MNHEY and CDR2 is SVGAGI in the germline V gene.

In its sample, this clonotype was seen a few times. This chain uses TRBV19 with TRBJ1-1, with TRBD1 matching over 8 bases. Germline trimming cut 4 bases from V and 6 bases from J; bases unmatched to any gene: 7. CDR1 LNHDA and CDR2 SQIVND come from the germline V gene (reference sequence). CDR3 length: 14 residues. This chain's CDR3 is CASSTAYRGAEAFF. The DNA of the CDR3 is TGTGCCAGTAGTACAGCGTACAGGGGGGCTGAAGCTTTCTTT.

This clonotype has more than one count but fewer than ten. The gene calls are TRBV3-1 and TRBJ2-7; 8 nucleotides line up with TRBD2. Germline trimming cut 1 base from V and 4 bases from J; bases unmatched to any gene: 6. CDR1 and CDR2 (germline): LGHDT, YNNKEL (reference sequence). The CDR3 is made up of 15 amino acids. DNA of the CDR3: TGTGCCAGCAGCCAAGGAGTTTTAGCGGGGTACGAGCAGTACGTC. Encoded protein: CASSQGVLAGYEQYV.

Only a few counts were recorded for this clonotype. Here the CDR3 DNA reads TGTGCCAGCAGCTTCCAGGGGTGGGACACTGAAGCTTTCTTT. Amino acids: CASSFQGWDTEAFF. The genes are TRBV7-2 and TRBJ1-1, with D perhaps TRBD1 (6 bases). From germline, CDR1 is SGHTA and CDR2 FQGNSA. This CDR3 region has 14 residues. Trimming removed 3 bases at V and 3 bases at J, with 11 bases between.

J is TRBJ2-7 and V is TRBV7-9, with a tentative D call TRBD2 (5 bases). Trimming took 8 bases from V and 6 from J, leaving 11 bases between them. In germline, CDR1 is SEHNR, CDR2 FQNEAQ (reference sequence). The CDR3 loop spans 11 amino acids. The CDR3 sequence: CASGRGSEQYF. CDR3 DNA sequence: TGTGCCAGCGGCCGGGGTTCCGAGCAGTACTTC.

This clonotype was seen a few times. The J gene is TRBJ2-1, the V gene TRBV7-2; TRBD2 matches 11 bases. The CDR3 has 14 residues. Germline V lookup: CDR1 SGHTA, CDR2 FQGNSA. V was pared by 5 bases and J by 8 bases, with 5 bases of the junction left unmatched. In DNA, the CDR3 is TGTGCCAGCAGCCGTAGCGGGGGGGCCGATGAGCAGTTCTTC. It specifies CASSRSGGADEQFF.

The chain employs TRBV5-1 and TRBJ2-3; D not resolved. This CDR3 region has 14 residues. Germline values: CDR1 SGHRS, CDR2 YFSETQ. Trimming removed 1 base from V and 2 bases from J, with 8 bases in between. The DNA of the CDR3 is TGCGCCAGCAGCTTGACCCGACACACAGATACGCAGTATTTT. Its protein is CASSLTRHTDTQYF.

The chain couples TRBV5-1 to TRBJ1-4, with TRBD1 matching over 7 bases. Germline trimming cut 4 bases from V and 8 bases from J; bases unmatched to any gene: 8. The CDR3 runs to 14 residues. Germline V gene lookup returns CDR1 SGHRS and CDR2 YFSETQ. The CDR3 nucleotides are TGCGCCAGCAGCCAGACAGGGTTTGAAGAAAAACTGTTTTTT. Amino acids: CASSQTGFEEKLFF.

This clonotype was counted a few times. The chain has TRBV6-5 and TRBJ1-3; D not resolved. The length of the CDR3 is 13 residues. Trimming cost V 2 bases and J 4 bases, with 6 bases left between them. The V gene's germline CDR1 is MNHEY and CDR2 SVGAGI. The CDR3 loop reads CASSYRGGNTIYF. The CDR3 region has the DNA TGTGCCAGCAGTTACCGGGGAGGAAACACCATATATTTT.

V is TRBV5-1 and J is TRBJ1-1, with 7 nucleotides matching TRBD1. V shed 0 bases and J 5 bases; nucleotides not matched to a gene: 7. Germline V gene data show CDR1 as SGHRS and CDR2 as YFSETQ. This CDR3 contains 15 residues. CDR3 in DNA: TGCGCCAGCAGCTTGGTCAGGGGGATTGGAACTGAAGCTTTCTTT. The encoded protein is CASSLVRGIGTEAFF.

V usage is TRBV11-2 and J usage is TRBJ2-3; no firm D call. This CDR3 is 13 amino acids long. Trimming pared 2 bases from V and 5 bases from J, leaving 8 bases between. The germline gives CDR1 SGHAT, CDR2 FQNNGV. CDR3 protein: CASSLYQQDTQYF. CDR3 nucleotide sequence: TGTGCCAGCAGCTTATATCAGCAAGATACGCAGTATTTT.

The V and J genes are TRBV7-2 and TRBJ1-2, with D possibly matching TRBD1 (5 bases). This CDR3 contains 14 residues. Germline V gives CDR1 SGHTA, CDR2 FQGNSA. The V end was cut by 5 bases, the J end by 7 bases, with 17 bases between. In nucleotides, the CDR3 is TGTGCCAGCAGCCCGCGGCCAGGGAATGGTGGCTACACCTTC. This sequence encodes CASSPRPGNGGYTF.

This chain joins TRBV10-3 and TRBJ2-3, with 8 bases fitting TRBD2. Germline CDR1 is ENHRY and CDR2 is SYGVKD. Losses at the gene ends were 0 bases for V and 4 bases for J; bases not matched to a gene: 6. CDR3 length: 16 amino acids. CDR3 sequence (DNA): TGTGCCATCAGTGAGTCGACTCCGGGAGGGCCAGATACGCAGTATTTT. Encoded protein: CAISESTPGGPDTQYF.

CDR3 DNA sequence: TGTGCCAGCAGTGAGTACGGGACAGGGTATTACGAGCAGTACTTC. Protein product: CASSEYGTGYYEQYF. The chain is built from TRBV6-1 and TRBJ2-7; 9 bases map to TRBD1. Losses at the gene ends were 3 bases for V and 4 bases for J; bases not matched to a gene: 7. From germline, CDR1 is MNHNS and CDR2 SASEGT. The CDR3 consists of 15 residues.

This clonotype came up many times. V gene TRBV5-1 combines with J gene TRBJ2-2; TRBD1 matches at 12 bases. Trimming at V came to 3 bases and at J to 9 bases, leaving 3 bases not matched to a gene. The germline CDR1 and CDR2 sequences are SGHRS and YFSETQ. CDR3 length: 14 amino acids. In nucleotides, the CDR3 is TGCGCCAGCAGCTCCGGGACAGGGGGCAGGGAGCTGTTTTTT. Translation gives CASSSGTGGRELFF.

A few counts support this clonotype. The V call is TRBV4-3, the J call TRBJ2-5; D remains ambiguous. Germline values: CDR1 LGHNA, CDR2 YSLEER. V lost 0 bases and J 5 bases, leaving 10 bases between the germline ends. This CDR3 contains 14 residues. CDR3 protein: CASSQEGLGETQYF. As DNA, the CDR3 is TGCGCCAGCAGCCAAGAAGGGCTCGGGGAGACCCAGTACTTC.

This clonotype has only a few counts. The chain links TRBV27 to TRBJ2-1; 8 positions match TRBD2. The CDR3 sequence is 18 residues long. V shed 2 bases, J shed 8 bases, and the junction held 17 bases outside the gene matches. From germline, CDR1 is MNHEY and CDR2 SMNVEV (reference sequence). DNA for the CDR3: TGTGCCAGCAGTTTACTACGGGGGGGCCAGTTTACAATCTATGAGCAGTTCTTC. The encoded protein is CASSLLRGGQFTIYEQFF.

The chain carries TRBV12-3 or TRBV12-4 and TRBJ2-3, with D possibly being TRBD1 or TRBD2 (5 bases each). The V end lost 6 bases, the J end lost 0 bases, and 13 bases lay between the germline ends. This CDR3 spans 15 amino acids. CDR3 in amino acids: CASSPSGRSTDTQYF. The CDR3 region has the DNA TGTGCCAGCAGCCCTTCGGGGCGGAGCACAGATACGCAGTATTTT.

This clonotype was observed many times. The rearrangement links TRBV25-1 to TRBJ2-2; D is perhaps TRBD1 (6 bases). The CDR3 totals 15 residues. Germline V gene lookup returns CDR1 MGHDK and CDR2 SYGVNS. Trimming took off 4 bases at V and 2 bases at J, with 11 bases between the two ends. In DNA form, the CDR3 reads TGTGCCAGCAGTGGAAACAGGGACAACACCGGGGAGCTGTTTTTT. Its translation is CASSGNRDNTGELFF.

This clonotype has only a few counts. The rearrangement uses TRBV20-1 and TRBJ2-5; D could derive from TRBD1 or TRBD2 (5 bases each). Germline values: CDR1 DFQATT, CDR2 SNEGSKA (reference sequence). V lost 2 bases and J lost 5, with 15 bases in between. The CDR3 sequence is 14 residues long. Here the CDR3 DNA reads TGCAGTGCTAGACCAGGGACCAGAAGGGAGACCCAGTACTTC. Amino acids: CSARPGTRRETQYF.

This clonotype was counted a few times. This chain connects TRBV5-6 to TRBJ2-3; 9 bases line up with TRBD1. CDR3 length: 16 amino acids. V gave up 0 bases and J gave up 4 bases; unmatched junction bases: 6. CDR1 is SGHDT and CDR2 is YYEEEE in the germline V gene. CDR3 coding DNA: TGTGCCAGCAGCTTGGGGGTGGGACAGGGACCAGATACGCAGTATTTT. Its protein product is CASSLGVGQGPDTQYF.

Comment on this clonotype: The CDR3 does not close with the conserved phenylalanine or tryptophan, likely indicating a read error. The DNA is omitted, as the CDR3 cannot be located on it reliably, and the CDR3 follows TCRdb's listing. The gene calls are TRBV20-1 and TRBJ2-5; whether TRBD2, the table's D call, matches the DNA was not checked. Per the germline V gene, CDR1 is DFQATT and CDR2 is SNEGSKA (reference sequence). The length of the CDR3 is 11 amino acids, counting both ends. The CDR3 sequence: CSASVSGLPCV.